The next 25 T cell receptor beta chains were all read from a single sample in a study of blood T cells in healthy people across ages. Primed by a sample-barcoded 5' primer and a J-beta primer mix, a second PCR proceeded for roughly 6 to 12 cycles. TCRdb re-called the 5' RACE reads through MiXCR, storing one row per CDR3 protein. The sample holds approximately 730,000 distinct CDR3 sequences, roughly 53% seen once. Sequenced input: blood. Every receptor here comes from a man at least 80 years old in good health.

This clonotype was observed a handful of times. This chain uses TRBV7-3 with TRBJ2-3; maybe TRBD1 (5 bases). The CDR3 has 15 amino acids. Germline V gene sequence: CDR1 SGHTA, CDR2 FQGTGA. Trimming took off 2 bases at V and 2 bases at J, with 11 bases between the two ends. The CDR3 loop reads CASSLARGNTDTQYF. In nucleotides, the CDR3 is TGTGCCAGCAGCTTAGCTAGGGGTAACACAGATACGCAGTATTTT.

Details on this clonotype: Possible read error: a much larger clone is one base away. V usage is TRBV3-1 and J usage is TRBJ2-4; TRBD1 might be the D (6 bases). The last part of the DNA fits TRBJ2-7 better; the J call may be wrong. CDR3 length: 11 amino acids. Germline V gives CDR1 LGHDT, CDR2 YNNKEL (reference sequence). In DNA, the CDR3 is TGTGCCGGCAGCGACAGGTACGAGCAGTACTTC. Its protein is CAGSDRYEQYF.

This chain links TRBV27 with TRBJ2-7; 8 positions match TRBD2. The CDR3 contains 14 residues. V trimming: 3 bases; J trimming: 5 bases; junction bases outside the gene matches: 6. Germline V gene sequence: CDR1 MNHEY, CDR2 SMNVEV (reference sequence). CDR3 sequence (DNA): TGTGCCAGCAGTTTTGGCGGGGGGCTTGACGAGCAGTACTTC. Translated: CASSFGGGLDEQYF.

There are a few counts of this clonotype. V usage is TRBV12-3 or TRBV12-4 and J usage is TRBJ2-7; a weak D match, TRBD1 (7 bases). CDR3 length equals 15 residues. V shed 5 bases and J shed 2 bases, with 16 bases lying between them. For the CDR3, the DNA is TGTGCCAGCAGTGCGGGACAGCTTAGGGCCTACGAGCAGTACTTC. Encoded protein: CASSAGQLRAYEQYF.

This chain links TRBV28 with TRBJ1-1, with 9 bases aligning to TRBD1. V was pared by 7 bases and J by 1 base, with 10 bases of the junction left unmatched. Germline CDR1 is MDHEN and CDR2 is SYDVKM. The CDR3 covers 16 residues. This chain's CDR3 is CASTGVGTGRNTEAFF. In DNA form, the CDR3 reads TGTGCCAGCACTGGGGTGGGGACAGGGAGGAACACTGAAGCTTTCTTT.

This rearrangement joins TRBV28 to TRBJ2-7; no reliable D call. The CDR3 extends over 13 amino acids. Germline V gives CDR1 MDHEN, CDR2 SYDVKM. Trimming stripped 4 bases from V and 4 bases from J, with 11 bases between. The CDR3 DNA follows: TGTGCCAGCAGTTCTAACCCCGAATACGAGCAGTACTTC. Protein sequence: CASSSNPEYEQYF.

V and J are TRBV6-1 and TRBJ2-1, with 7 bases that match TRBD2. The V segment lost 8 bases and the J segment 4 bases; nucleotides outside the gene matches: 8. The CDR3 loop spans 14 amino acids. Looked up from germline, CDR1 is MNHNS and CDR2 is SASEGT. The CDR3 region is CASWAGESYNEQFF. The CDR3 DNA reads TGTGCCAGCTGGGCGGGAGAGTCTTACAATGAGCAGTTCTTC.

On this clonotype: Given a much more abundant clone one base away, this may be a read error. The gene calls are TRBV6-1 and TRBJ2-3, with D hard to call. This CDR3 is 12 amino acids long. Germline V gene sequence: CDR1 MNHNS, CDR2 SASEGT. V dropped 3 bases and J dropped 14 bases, with 15 bases sitting between them. This CDR3 reads CASSESHRCAYF. DNA for the CDR3: TGTGCCAGCAGTGAGTCGCACAGATGCGCGTATTTT.

The chain recombines TRBV27 with TRBJ2-5, with D unresolved. This CDR3 comprises 14 residues. The germline CDR1 and CDR2 sequences are MNHEY and SMNVEV (reference sequence). Trimming cost V 0 bases and J 2 bases, with 7 bases left between them. CDR3 amino acids: CASSLSAAQETQYF. CDR3 DNA: TGTGCCAGCAGTTTATCGGCCGCACAAGAGACCCAGTACTTC.

As DNA, the CDR3 is TGCAGTGCTAGAGATCGAGGGTACACTGAAGCTTTCTTT. Residues: CSARDRGYTEAFF. The chain couples TRBV20-1 to TRBJ1-1, with D unclear. Trimming removed 0 bases at V and 3 bases at J, with 8 bases between. This CDR3 is 13 amino acids long. Germline lookup yields CDR1 DFQATT and CDR2 SNEGSKA (reference sequence).

Comments on this clonotype: Relative to the germline gene, one junction end is altered; a read error may explain this. The chain recombines TRBV3-1 with TRBJ2-1; 10 positions match TRBD2. The CDR3 loop spans 16 amino acids. Germline V gene sequence: CDR1 LGHDT, CDR2 YNNKEL (reference sequence). CDR3 bases: TGTGCCAGCAGTCTACTATCTAGCGGGAGTGCCGATGAGCGGTTCTTC. Translated: CASSLLSSGSADERFF.

The chain recombines TRBV12-3 or TRBV12-4 with TRBJ1-1; D may be TRBD1 (6 bases). CDR3 size: 11 residues. Between the trimmed V and J ends, which lost 5 bases and 11 bases, there was a span of 12 bases. CDR3 protein: CASSRRGEAFF. CDR3 coding DNA: TGTGCCAGCAGTCGCAGGGGAGAGGCTTTCTTT.

The chain is built from TRBV6-2 or TRBV6-3 and TRBJ2-1; D remains unclear. The DNA end lines up better with TRBJ2-7; the J call may be wrong. In germline, CDR1 is MNHEY, CDR2 SVGEGT. The CDR3 runs to 13 residues. The CDR3 region is CASKSTPNNEQYF. The CDR3 nucleotides are TGTGCCAGCAAATCGACACCTAACAATGAGCAGTACTTC.

The chain recombines TRBV7-3 with TRBJ1-2; 7 bases line up with TRBD1. The CDR3 loop spans 13 amino acids. V lost 5 bases, J lost 8 bases, and 8 bases stayed unmatched. CDR1 and CDR2 (germline): SGHTA, FQGTGA. CDR3 loop: CASSPRGGQGYTF. In DNA, the CDR3 is TGTGCCAGCAGCCCCAGGGGGGGCCAAGGCTACACCTTC.

The chain has TRBV12-3 or TRBV12-4 and TRBJ2-1; D not resolved. V lost 2 bases and J 10 bases, leaving 9 bases between the germline ends. The CDR3 is 12 amino acids. For the CDR3, the DNA is TGTGCCAGCAGTTTAAGACCGAGGGAGCAGTTCTTC. Its protein product is CASSLRPREQFF.

CDR3 in DNA: TGTGCCAGCAGCCAAGGCTCCATTAATAGCAATCAGCCCCAGCATTTT. This translates into CASSQGSINSNQPQHF. The J gene is TRBJ1-5, the V gene TRBV4-2; unclear D gene. CDR3 length: 16 residues. CDR1 LGHNA and CDR2 YNFKEQ come from the germline V gene. The ends were cut back, 1 base at V and 0 bases at J, with 10 bases in the middle.

The chain couples TRBV28 to TRBJ2-7; unclear D gene. V was pared by 6 bases and J by 1 base, with 4 bases between. CDR3 length: 11 residues. CDR1 and CDR2 from the germline V gene are MDHEN and SYDVKM. CDR3 sequence: CASRRSYEQYF. CDR3 DNA sequence: TGTGCCAGCAGAAGATCCTACGAGCAGTACTTC.

The chain combines TRBV28 with TRBJ2-7; D is tentatively TRBD1 or TRBD2 (5 bases each). V shed 3 bases and J shed 4 bases, with 16 bases lying between them. The CDR3 sequence is 15 residues long. Per germline, CDR1 MDHEN and CDR2 SYDVKM. Here the CDR3 reads CASSFPGRAMYEQYF. The CDR3 coding sequence is TGTGCCAGCAGTTTCCCGGGGCGAGCAATGTACGAGCAGTACTTC. The variable domain in full, completed from reference TRBV28 and TRBJ2-7, reads DVKVTQSSRYLVKRTGEKVFLECVQDMDHENMFWYRQDPGLGLRLIYFSYDVKMKEKGDIPEGYSVSREKKERFSLILESASTNQTSMYLCASSFPGRAMYEQYFGPGTRLTVT.

The chain has TRBV5-1 and TRBJ1-1; D uncertain. The CDR3 is 14 amino acids. CDR1 is SGHRS, CDR2 YFSETQ, per germline. V was shortened by 3 bases and J by 4 bases, with 13 bases between the two germline ends. The CDR3 nucleotides read TGCGCCAGCAGCTCCCCTGCCCGGGGCACTGAAGCTTTCTTT. Its translation is CASSSPARGTEAFF.

The V and J genes are TRBV7-9 and TRBJ2-2; 10 positions match TRBD1. This CDR3 region has 15 residues. Germline assignment: CDR1 SEHNR and CDR2 FQNEAQ (reference sequence). V shed 5 bases, J shed 7 bases, and the junction held 7 bases outside the gene matches. In nucleotides, the CDR3 is TGTGCCAGCAGCCGTCGGACAGGGGGAATCGGGGAGCTGTTTTTT. Its translation: CASSRRTGGIGELFF. Complete variable domain (other parts from reference TRBV7-9 and TRBJ2-2): DTGVSQNPRHKITKRGQNVTFRCDPISEHNRLYWYRQTLGQGPEFLTYFQNEAQLEKSRLLSDRFSAERPKGSFSTLEIQRTEQGDSAMYLCASSRRTGGIGELFFGEGSRLTVL.

This chain links TRBV10-3 with TRBJ2-1; 8 nucleotides align to TRBD2. After removal of 11 bases from V and 4 bases from J, the junction contained 16 bases not matched to a gene. The germline V gene encodes CDR1 ENHRY and CDR2 SYGVKD. The CDR3 contains 16 residues. DNA of the CDR3: TGTGCCGGCAGTGAATTTATAGCGGGAAGGTACAATGAGCAGTTCTTC. This translates into CAGSEFIAGRYNEQFF.

This clonotype was seen once. This rearrangement joins TRBV25-1 to TRBJ1-4, with D possibly TRBD1 on 5 matching bases. V lost 0 bases and J 7 bases, leaving 9 bases between the germline ends. The germline CDR1 and CDR2 sequences are MGHDK and SYGVNS. There are 14 residues in the CDR3. CDR3 nucleotide sequence: TGTGCCAGCAGTGAATATACGACAGTTGAAAAACTGTTTTTT. Protein: CASSEYTTVEKLFF. The variable domain in full, with the rest retrieved from reference TRBV25-1 and TRBJ1-4, is EADIYQTPRYLVIGTGKKITLECSQTMGHDKMYWYQQDPGMELHLIHYSYGVNSTEKGDLSSESTVSRIRTEHFPLTLESARPSHTSQYLCASSEYTTVEKLFFGSGTQLSVL.

The chain recombines TRBV6-5 with TRBJ1-2; D gene uncertain. The germline V and J ends were trimmed by 7 bases and 6 bases, with 9 bases remaining between them. Germline-derived CDR1 and CDR2 are MNHEY and SVGAGI. The CDR3 is 11 residues long. The CDR3 here is CASTSRDGYTF. The CDR3 DNA sequence: TGTGCCAGCACCTCTCGCGATGGCTACACCTTC.

The chain links TRBV6-2 or TRBV6-3 to TRBJ2-1, with a tentative D call TRBD2 (5 bases). Trimming took off 9 bases at V and 0 bases at J, with 15 bases between the two ends. The CDR3 totals 15 residues. In germline, CDR1 is MNHEY, CDR2 SVGEGT. The CDR3 protein is CASRVGGPSYNEQFF. DNA for the CDR3: TGTGCCAGTCGAGTAGGCGGGCCCTCCTACAATGAGCAGTTCTTC.

The rearrangement joins TRBV3-1 to TRBJ1-5; no clear D. CDR1 is LGHDT, CDR2 YNNKEL, per germline (reference sequence). This CDR3 has 14 residues. V was trimmed by 4 bases and J by 6 bases, leaving 13 bases between them. The CDR3 loop is CASSLSNQVQPQHF. Written as DNA, the CDR3 is TGTGCCAGCAGCCTCTCGAATCAGGTTCAGCCCCAGCATTTT.